The clone carrying this T cell receptor (beta chain) has a count of ten or more. Its matching antigen is unknown. This entry comes from a study of T cells after yellow fever vaccination. Study information: Preparation of fractions with low cell numbers was performed using SMART-Seq v4 Ultra Low Input. Study conclusions and caveats: The bulk population could contribute abundant contaminating clonotypes to FACS-sorted repertoires.

TCRdb analysed the 5' RACE reads with MiXCR anew, one entry per CDR3 protein. The sample includes approximately 140,000 distinct CDR3 sequences, roughly 8% seen only once; the top ten take about 0.73%. From germline, CDR1 is SGHNT and CDR2 YENEEA. The CDR3 runs 14 residues. Trimming took off 3 bases at V and 6 bases at J, with 13 bases between the two ends. The sequencing here drew on CD4+ T cells sorted from PBMCs, taken 5 days after the yellow fever booster vaccination. The rearrangement links TRBV11-3 to TRBJ2-3; D might be TRBD2 (6 bases). The receptor was derived from a man aged 25 to 45 who received the YFV17D yellow fever vaccine. The chain's CDR3 is CASSLGGAGDTQYF. Written as DNA, the CDR3 is TGTGCCAGCAGCTTGGGCGGGGCTGGGGATACGCAGTATTTT.